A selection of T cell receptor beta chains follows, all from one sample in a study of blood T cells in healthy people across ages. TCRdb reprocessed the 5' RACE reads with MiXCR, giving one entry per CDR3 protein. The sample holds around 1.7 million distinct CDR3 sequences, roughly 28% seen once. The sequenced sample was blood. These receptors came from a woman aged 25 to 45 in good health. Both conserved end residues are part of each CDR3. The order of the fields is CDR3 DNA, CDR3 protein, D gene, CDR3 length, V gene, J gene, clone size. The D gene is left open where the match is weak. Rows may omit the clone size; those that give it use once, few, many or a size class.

CDR3 DNA: TGTGCCAGCAGTGTGAAGGGGAGTATGTCCAAAAACATTCAGTACTTC
CDR3 protein: CASSVKGSMSKNIQYF
D gene: NA
CDR3 length: 16
V gene: TRBV6-1
J gene: TRBJ2-4
clone size: NA

CDR3 DNA: TGCAGTGCTAGAGATGATTCACAGGTCCGGTACTTC
CDR3 protein: CSARDDSQVRYF
D gene: NA
CDR3 length: 12
V gene: TRBV20-1
J gene: TRBJ2-5
clone size: many

CDR3 DNA: TGTGCCAGCAAAAGTTATGAGCAGTTCTTC
CDR3 protein: CASKSYEQFF
D gene: NA
CDR3 length: 10
V gene: TRBV2
J gene: TRBJ2-1
clone size: NA

CDR3 DNA: TGTGCCAGCAGTTTAAACAGTGGCTTCTACGAGCAGTACTTC
CDR3 protein: CASSLNSGFYEQYF
D gene: NA
CDR3 length: 14
V gene: TRBV12-3/TRBV12-4
J gene: TRBJ2-7
clone size: many

CDR3 DNA: TGTGCCAGCAGCTACGGGACAGGGTTTTACACCGGGGAGCTGTTTTTT
CDR3 protein: CASSYGTGFYTGELFF
D gene: TRBD1
CDR3 length: 16
V gene: TRBV7-9
J gene: TRBJ2-2
clone size: NA

CDR3 DNA: TGTGCCAGCAGTTACGCGGGTCCTAGCACAGATACGCAGTATTTT
CDR3 protein: CASSYAGPSTDTQYF
D gene: NA
CDR3 length: 15
V gene: TRBV6-6
J gene: TRBJ2-3
clone size: many

CDR3 DNA: TGTGCCAGCAGCAAAGCGGGACAAAACGAGCAGTACTTC
CDR3 protein: CASSKAGQNEQYF
D gene: NA
CDR3 length: 13
V gene: TRBV21-1
J gene: TRBJ2-7
clone size: many

CDR3 DNA: TGTGCCAGCAGCCACCGGGTGCGGGATAAGTACTTC
CDR3 protein: CASSHRVRDKYF
D gene: NA
CDR3 length: 12
V gene: TRBV7-2
J gene: TRBJ2-7
clone size: few

CDR3 DNA: TGTGCCAGCGGCCTCGGGGCTTTTAGCACAGATACGCAGTATTTT
CDR3 protein: CASGLGAFSTDTQYF
D gene: NA
CDR3 length: 15
V gene: TRBV6-5
J gene: TRBJ2-3
clone size: NA

CDR3 DNA: TGTGCCAGCAGTTCATTTGGGAGTCAAGAGACCCAGTACTTC
CDR3 protein: CASSSFGSQETQYF
D gene: NA
CDR3 length: 14
V gene: TRBV12-3/TRBV12-4
J gene: TRBJ2-5
clone size: many

CDR3 DNA: TGTGCCAGCAGCCAATGGAGGGTGCGTGGGCCGTGGAATGAGCAGTTCTTC
CDR3 protein: CASSQWRVRGPWNEQFF
D gene: NA
CDR3 length: 17
V gene: TRBV3-1
J gene: TRBJ2-1
clone size: once

CDR3 DNA: TGTGCCAGCAGTTTAACGACAGCCCTAGGGCGGGGCTACACCTTC
CDR3 protein: CASSLTTALGRGYTF
D gene: NA
CDR3 length: 15
V gene: TRBV27
J gene: TRBJ1-2
clone size: few

CDR3 DNA: TGTGCCAGCAGCGTTGCACCGGGACAGGGGGCGCTTGGGCAGCCCCAGCATTTT
CDR3 protein: CASSVAPGQGALGQPQHF
D gene: TRBD1
CDR3 length: 18
V gene: TRBV3-1
J gene: TRBJ1-5
clone size: few

CDR3 DNA: TGTGCCAGCAGCTTAGCGGCCGGGAGTCGGGGCGAGAAGTACTTC
CDR3 protein: CASSLAAGSRGEKYF
D gene: NA
CDR3 length: 15
V gene: TRBV7-2
J gene: TRBJ2-7
clone size: NA

CDR3 DNA: TGTGCCAGCAGCCAAGATTCCGGGGGGAGGCAGTACTTC
CDR3 protein: CASSQDSGGRQYF
D gene: TRBD2
CDR3 length: 13
V gene: TRBV3-1
J gene: TRBJ2-7
clone size: NA

CDR3 DNA: TGCAGTGCTACCGACGGGGGCCACAGGGGAGAGCAGTACTTC
CDR3 protein: CSATDGGHRGEQYF
D gene: NA
CDR3 length: 14
V gene: TRBV20-1
J gene: TRBJ2-7
clone size: NA

CDR3 DNA: TGTGCCAGCACGCCCCGGGCTTCAAACTATGGCTACACCTTC
CDR3 protein: CASTPRASNYGYTF
D gene: NA
CDR3 length: 14
V gene: TRBV6-1
J gene: TRBJ1-2
clone size: many

CDR3 DNA: TGTGCCAGCAGTGTACCCCACTATGGCTACACCTTC
CDR3 protein: CASSVPHYGYTF
D gene: NA
CDR3 length: 12
V gene: TRBV6-1
J gene: TRBJ1-2
clone size: few

CDR3 DNA: TGTGCCAGCAGCTTAAATGGGAGACACGAGCAGTACTTC
CDR3 protein: CASSLNGRHEQYF
D gene: NA
CDR3 length: 13
V gene: TRBV7-2
J gene: TRBJ2-7
clone size: many

CDR3 DNA: TGCAGTGCTAGCGATCCTCGGACAGGGGCGTACGAGCAGTACTTC
CDR3 protein: CSASDPRTGAYEQYF
D gene: TRBD1
CDR3 length: 15
V gene: TRBV20-1
J gene: TRBJ2-7
clone size: NA

CDR3 DNA: TGTGCCATCAGTGAGTGGACGGGATATGGCTACACCTTC
CDR3 protein: CAISEWTGYGYTF
D gene: NA
CDR3 length: 13
V gene: TRBV10-3
J gene: TRBJ1-2
clone size: many

CDR3 DNA: TGTGCCAGCAGTTACTGGGGGCCGACCCTCTCTGGAAACACCATATATTTT
CDR3 protein: CASSYWGPTLSGNTIYF
D gene: NA
CDR3 length: 17
V gene: TRBV6-5
J gene: TRBJ1-3
clone size: NA

CDR3 DNA: TGTGCCACCAGTGACGATGGACAGGGTGGGCAGCCCCAGCATTTT
CDR3 protein: CATSDDGQGGQPQHF
D gene: TRBD1
CDR3 length: 15
V gene: TRBV24-1
J gene: TRBJ1-5
clone size: few

CDR3 DNA: TGTGCCAGCAGTTACTCTCGCTCCCCGGAGGTAAAACTGTTTTTT
CDR3 protein: CASSYSRSPEVKLFF
D gene: NA
CDR3 length: 15
V gene: TRBV6-5
J gene: TRBJ1-4
clone size: NA

CDR3 DNA: TGCAGTGCTAGTGTGCGCTCTGGGGCCAACGTCCTGACTTTC
CDR3 protein: CSASVRSGANVLTF
D gene: NA
CDR3 length: 14
V gene: TRBV20-1
J gene: TRBJ2-6
clone size: many

CDR3 DNA: TGCGCCAGCAGCTTGGATAACAGGGCTACAGATACGCAGTATTTT
CDR3 protein: CASSLDNRATDTQYF
D gene: NA
CDR3 length: 15
V gene: TRBV5-1
J gene: TRBJ2-3
clone size: NA

CDR3 DNA: TGTGCCAGCAGCTTTGGCCCTGGGACCAACTATGGCTACACCTTC
CDR3 protein: CASSFGPGTNYGYTF
D gene: NA
CDR3 length: 15
V gene: TRBV5-6
J gene: TRBJ1-2
clone size: NA

CDR3 DNA: TGCGCCAGCAGCCAAGAACTACTAGCCTACGAGCAGTACTTC
CDR3 protein: CASSQELLAYEQYF
D gene: NA
CDR3 length: 14
V gene: TRBV4-3
J gene: TRBJ2-7
clone size: NA

CDR3 DNA: TGTGCCAGCAGTTACTCAGGGTCTGGGGTCAACGTCCTGACTTTC
CDR3 protein: CASSYSGSGVNVLTF
D gene: NA
CDR3 length: 15
V gene: TRBV6-5
J gene: TRBJ2-6
clone size: once

CDR3 DNA: TGTGCCAGCAGTCCCGACAGGGTACCCGGCGGCACAGATACGCAGTATTTT
CDR3 protein: CASSPDRVPGGTDTQYF
D gene: TRBD1
CDR3 length: 17
V gene: TRBV12-3/TRBV12-4
J gene: TRBJ2-3
clone size: few

CDR3 DNA: TGCGCCAGCAGCACAACCGGGACAGGGATGAACACTGAAGCTTTCTTT
CDR3 protein: CASSTTGTGMNTEAFF
D gene: TRBD1
CDR3 length: 16
V gene: TRBV5-1
J gene: TRBJ1-1
clone size: few

CDR3 DNA: TGTGCCAGCTTTCCGACAGGGAACACCGGGGAGCTGTTTTTT
CDR3 protein: CASFPTGNTGELFF
D gene: NA
CDR3 length: 14
V gene: TRBV7-9
J gene: TRBJ2-2
clone size: NA